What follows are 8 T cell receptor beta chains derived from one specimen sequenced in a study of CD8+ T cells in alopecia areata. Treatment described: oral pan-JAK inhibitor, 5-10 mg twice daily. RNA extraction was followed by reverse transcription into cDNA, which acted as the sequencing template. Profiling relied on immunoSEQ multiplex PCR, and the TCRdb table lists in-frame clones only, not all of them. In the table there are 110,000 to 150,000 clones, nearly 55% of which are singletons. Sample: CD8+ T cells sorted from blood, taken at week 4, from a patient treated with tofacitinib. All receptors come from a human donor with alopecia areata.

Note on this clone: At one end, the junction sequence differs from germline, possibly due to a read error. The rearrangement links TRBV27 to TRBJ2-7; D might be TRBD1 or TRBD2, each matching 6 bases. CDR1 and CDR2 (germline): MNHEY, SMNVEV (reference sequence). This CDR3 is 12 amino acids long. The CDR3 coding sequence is TGTGCCAGCAGTTCCCCCTGGGGGGCATTGAGCTTC. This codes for CASSSPWGALSF.

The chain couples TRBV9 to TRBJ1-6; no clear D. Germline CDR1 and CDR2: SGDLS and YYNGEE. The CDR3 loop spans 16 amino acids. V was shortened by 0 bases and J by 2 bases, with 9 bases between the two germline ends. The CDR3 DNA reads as TGTGCCAGCAGCGTAGATGGGGAGCCCTATAATTCACCCCTCCACTTT. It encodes CASSVDGEPYNSPLHF.

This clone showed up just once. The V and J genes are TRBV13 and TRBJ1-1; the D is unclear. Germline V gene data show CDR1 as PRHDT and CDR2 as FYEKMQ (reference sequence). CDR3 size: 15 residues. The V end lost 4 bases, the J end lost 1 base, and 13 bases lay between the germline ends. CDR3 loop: CASSSHPARNTEAFF. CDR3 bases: TGTGCCAGCAGCTCTCACCCGGCGCGGAACACTGAAGCTTTCTTT.

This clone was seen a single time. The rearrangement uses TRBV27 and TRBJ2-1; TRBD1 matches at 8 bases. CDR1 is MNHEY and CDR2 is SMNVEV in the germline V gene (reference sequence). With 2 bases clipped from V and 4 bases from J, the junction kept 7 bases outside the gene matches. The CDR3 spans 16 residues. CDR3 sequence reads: CASSLSPGTGYNEQFF. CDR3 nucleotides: TGTGCCAGCAGTTTAAGTCCAGGGACAGGTTACAATGAGCAGTTCTTC.

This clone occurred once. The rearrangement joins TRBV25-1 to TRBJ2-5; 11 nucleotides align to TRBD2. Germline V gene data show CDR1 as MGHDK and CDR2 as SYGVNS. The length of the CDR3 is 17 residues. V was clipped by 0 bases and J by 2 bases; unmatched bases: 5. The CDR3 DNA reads TGTGCCAGCAGTGAATATCGACTAGCGGGGAGGCAAGAGACCCAGTACTTC. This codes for CASSEYRLAGRQETQYF.

The CDR3 sequence is CASSQGTGGTYEQYF. CDR3 coding DNA: TGTGCCAGCAGCCAGGGGACAGGGGGTACCTACGAGCAGTACTTC. The genes are TRBV4-2 and TRBJ2-7, with TRBD1 matching over 11 bases. The ends lost 3 bases at V and 2 bases at J; junction bases unmatched: 3. The germline V gene has CDR1 LGHNA and CDR2 YNFKEQ. The CDR3 is made up of 15 amino acids.

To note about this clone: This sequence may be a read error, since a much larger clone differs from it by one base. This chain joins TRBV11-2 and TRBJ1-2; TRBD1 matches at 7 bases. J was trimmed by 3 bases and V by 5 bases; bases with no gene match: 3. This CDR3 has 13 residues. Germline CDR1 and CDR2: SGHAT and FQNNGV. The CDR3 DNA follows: TGTGCCAGCAGCCTCGGGACAGACTATGGCTACACCTTC. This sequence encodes CASSLGTDYGYTF.

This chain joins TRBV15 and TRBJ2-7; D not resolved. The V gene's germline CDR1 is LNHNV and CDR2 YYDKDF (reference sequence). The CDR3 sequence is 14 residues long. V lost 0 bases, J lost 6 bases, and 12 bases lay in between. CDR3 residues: CATSREAERSEQYF. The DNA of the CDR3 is TGTGCCACCAGCAGAGAGGCTGAACGAAGCGAGCAGTACTTC.